The 29 T cell receptor beta chains below all came from one sample that was sequenced in a study of CD8 T cells in ankylosing spondylitis. TCRdb ran MiXCR on the 5' RACE reads and lists one entry per CDR3 protein. Of around 140,000 distinct CDR3 sequences listed, over 10% were seen once; the top ten hold roughly 4.5%. The sequenced material came from blood, either unsorted or a sorted T cell fraction (not recorded which). The source is a female donor with ankylosing spondylitis or in good health (not recorded which).

About this clonotype itself: One base away lies a much larger clone, so this may be a sequencing read error. V usage is TRBV24-1 and J usage is TRBJ2-1; weak D call: TRBD2 (5 bases). Trimming removed 3 bases from V and 3 bases from J, with 11 bases in between. Looked up from germline, CDR1 is KGHDR and CDR2 is SFDVKD. This CDR3 has 15 amino acids. The CDR3 region has the DNA TGTGCCACCAGTGATCCCGGGATTAACTACAATGAGCAGTTCTTC. This encodes CATSDPGINYNEQFF.

This clonotype was found many times. This sequence joins TRBV12-3 or TRBV12-4 and TRBJ1-1, with D unresolved. The V end lost 4 bases, the J end lost 1 base, and 7 bases lay between the germline ends. This CDR3 region has 13 residues. This CDR3 is CASSSVRNTEAFF. For the CDR3, the DNA is TGTGCCAGCAGTTCCGTCAGGAACACTGAAGCTTTCTTT.

This clonotype occurred many times. The V and J genes are TRBV18 and TRBJ2-1; D is perhaps TRBD2 (6 bases). The CDR3 totals 16 residues. V was shortened by 1 base and J by 6 bases, with 16 bases between the two germline ends. The V gene's germline CDR1 is KGHSH and CDR2 LQKENI. CDR3 DNA sequence: TGTGCCAGCTCACCACGTCCCGGGGGTGATCTCAATGAGCAGTTCTTC. This gives the protein CASSPRPGGDLNEQFF.

This clonotype turned up a few times. This chain joins TRBV11-3 and TRBJ2-7; tentatively, D is TRBD1 or TRBD2 (5 bases each). The germline V gene encodes CDR1 SGHNT and CDR2 YENEEA. CDR3 length: 15 residues. Trimming took 0 bases from V and 2 from J, leaving 11 bases between them. The DNA for the CDR3 is TGTGCCAGCAGCTTAGAGGGGCCGGGGACCTACGAGCAGTACTTC. Translating it yields CASSLEGPGTYEQYF.

This clonotype was recorded many times. V and J are TRBV21-1 and TRBJ1-2. TRBV21-1 is a pseudogene locus. The CDR3 runs to 15 residues. CDR3 region: CASSKEEGFRHGYTF. The CDR3 region has the DNA TGTGCCAGCAGCAAAGAGGAAGGGTTCCGACATGGCTACACCTTC.

This clonotype was seen at least ten times. This chain links TRBV30 with TRBJ1-2; tentatively, D is TRBD1 (5 bases). The CDR3 covers 12 residues. Germline V lookup: CDR1 GTSNPN, CDR2 SVGIG (reference sequence). V was trimmed by 3 bases and J by 8 bases, leaving 13 bases between them. CDR3 in DNA: TGTGCCTGGAGCCTGACAGTCCGGGGCTACACCTTC. Its protein product is CAWSLTVRGYTF.

This clonotype was recorded at least ten times. The V gene is TRBV11-2, the J gene TRBJ2-7; no clear D. The V end was cut by 4 bases, the J end by 2 bases, with 9 bases between. The length of the CDR3 is 13 residues. Per germline, CDR1 SGHAT and CDR2 FQNNGV. The DNA for the CDR3 is TGTGCCAGCAGCTACCAACCAACCTACGAGCAGTACTTC. It specifies CASSYQPTYEQYF.

There are many counts of this clonotype. The chain has TRBV24-1 and TRBJ2-3, with D perhaps TRBD2 (9 bases). The CDR3 extends over 17 amino acids. The germline V and J ends were trimmed by 9 bases and 0 bases, with 21 bases remaining between them. Germline CDR1 KGHDR, CDR2 SFDVKD. CDR3 coding DNA: TGTGCCACCCAGTGGGGGACAGGACTAGCGAGCACAGATACGCAGTATTTT. It yields the protein CATQWGTGLASTDTQYF.

This clonotype was seen many times. This sequence joins TRBV24-1 and TRBJ2-1; 10 bases agree with TRBD1. The germline V gene has CDR1 KGHDR and CDR2 SFDVKD. The trim removed 3 bases at V and 7 bases at J, leaving 2 bases unmatched. The CDR3 runs to 14 residues. Here the CDR3 reads CATSDGQGDNEQFF. CDR3 in DNA: TGTGCCACCAGTGATGGACAGGGGGATAATGAGCAGTTCTTC.

This clonotype was seen repeatedly, ten times or more. J is TRBJ2-1 and V is TRBV20-1; D perhaps matches TRBD2 (5 bases). CDR1 and CDR2 (germline): DFQATT, SNEGSKA (reference sequence). Trimming shortened V by 5 bases and J by 2 bases, and 13 bases separated the two germline ends. The CDR3 runs 14 residues. CDR3 in amino acids: CSAARAATYNEQFF. In DNA, the CDR3 is TGCAGTGCTGCCCGAGCGGCGACCTACAATGAGCAGTTCTTC.

This clonotype was observed many times. The chain couples TRBV20-1 to TRBJ2-1, with 11 bases that match TRBD2. This CDR3 is 16 amino acids long. Trimming took 1 base from V and 2 from J; bases not matched to a gene: 4. CDR1 and CDR2 from the germline V gene are DFQATT and SNEGSKA (reference sequence). CDR3 sequence (DNA): TGCAGTGCTAGAGCTACGACTAGCGGGACCTACAATGAGCAGTTCTTC. It yields the protein CSARATTSGTYNEQFF.

This clonotype was seen ten or more times. The chain recombines TRBV13 with TRBJ2-7; D gene uncertain. Trimming pared 4 bases from V and 1 base from J, leaving 8 bases between. Germline V gene sequence: CDR1 PRHDT, CDR2 FYEKMQ (reference sequence). The CDR3 sequence is 13 residues long. The chain's CDR3 is CASSSLGSYEQYF. The CDR3 DNA sequence: TGTGCCAGCAGCTCCCTGGGGTCCTACGAGCAGTACTTC. Based on the CDR3 plus reference TRBV13 and TRBJ2-7, the full variable domain is AAGVIQSPRHLIKEKRETATLKCYPIPRHDTVYWYQQGPGQDPQFLISFYEKMQSDKGSIPDRFSAQQFSDYHSELNMSSLELGDSALYFCASSSLGSYEQYFGPGTRLTVT.

This clonotype was counted at least ten times. This sequence joins TRBV7-2 and TRBJ2-2; 11 bases fit TRBD2. This CDR3 region has 15 residues. After removal of 5 bases from V and 4 bases from J, the junction contained 3 bases not matched to a gene. Germline CDR1 SGHTA, CDR2 FQGNSA. This CDR3 reads CASSRLAGPTGELFF. The CDR3 DNA reads as TGTGCCAGCAGCCGACTAGCGGGGCCCACCGGGGAGCTGTTTTTT.

This clonotype was observed many times. The V gene is TRBV12-3 or TRBV12-4, the J gene TRBJ2-1, with D tentatively TRBD2 (6 bases). This CDR3 comprises 17 residues. The V and J ends lost 5 bases and 0 bases respectively, with 17 bases between them. In DNA, the CDR3 is TGTGCCAGCAGTCTAGAAGCGGGTTATAGCTCCTACAATGAGCAGTTCTTC. Translated: CASSLEAGYSSYNEQFF.

The chain employs TRBV18 and TRBJ2-7; D possibly corresponds to TRBD1 (6 bases). V lost 6 bases and J 1 base, leaving 16 bases between the germline ends. The germline gives CDR1 KGHSH, CDR2 LQKENI. This CDR3 is 15 amino acids long. The CDR3 loop is CASSDRDTKSYEQYF. The CDR3 DNA reads TGTGCCAGCTCCGACCGGGACACCAAATCCTACGAGCAGTACTTC.

As DNA, the CDR3 is TGTGCCAGCAGCTTATACAGTACTAGCGGGGCCAACAATGAGCAGTTCTTC. Protein sequence: CASSLYSTSGANNEQFF. The chain couples TRBV7-2 to TRBJ2-1, with TRBD2 identical over 10 bases. Germline CDR1 and CDR2: SGHTA and FQGNSA. The CDR3 loop spans 17 amino acids. The junction had 9 bases not matched to a gene; V was cut back by 2 bases and J by 5 bases.

This clonotype was seen many times. DNA of the CDR3: TGTGCCCTACGGGACTCATCCAACACCGGGGAGCTGTTTTTT. It is translated as CALRDSSNTGELFF. V and J are TRBV24-1 and TRBJ2-2; possibly TRBD2 for D (6 bases). V shed 12 bases and J shed 2 bases, with 15 bases lying between them. CDR1 and CDR2 from the germline V gene are KGHDR and SFDVKD. This CDR3 comprises 14 residues.

The chain uses TRBV5-1 and TRBJ1-1; 7 bases fit TRBD1. CDR3 length: 14 residues. V was clipped by 3 bases and J by 6 bases; unmatched bases: 8. In germline, CDR1 is SGHRS, CDR2 YFSETQ. The CDR3 here is CASSSTGRGAEAFF. For the CDR3, the DNA is TGCGCCAGCAGCTCGACAGGGCGAGGGGCTGAAGCTTTCTTT.

At least ten counts were recorded for this clonotype. V usage is TRBV5-1 and J usage is TRBJ2-1; D call uncertain. From germline, CDR1 is SGHRS and CDR2 YFSETQ. This CDR3 is built from 15 residues. With 1 base removed from V and 0 bases from J, the gap between germline ends came to 8 bases. CDR3 bases: TGCGCCAGCAGCTTGAGGGTAAGCTCCTACAATGAGCAGTTCTTC. Translating it yields CASSLRVSSYNEQFF.

This clonotype was seen many times. The CDR3: CASSYPGQGEKLFF. CDR3 in DNA: TGTGCCAGCAGTTACCCAGGACAGGGGGAAAAACTGTTTTTT. The chain carries TRBV6-5 and TRBJ1-4, with TRBD1 identical over 9 bases. Per the germline V gene, CDR1 is MNHEY and CDR2 is SVGAGI. Unmatched junction bases numbered 3, after V lost 2 bases and J lost 8 bases. This CDR3 comprises 14 residues.

Many counts were recorded for this clonotype. The chain joins TRBV29-1 to TRBJ1-1; tentative D call: TRBD1 (6 bases). Per germline, CDR1 SQVTM and CDR2 ANQGSEA. V was trimmed by 0 bases and J by 4 bases, leaving 15 bases between them. CDR3 size: 15 residues. The chain's CDR3 is CSVEDREGGLTEAFF. CDR3 coding DNA: TGCAGCGTTGAAGATCGGGAAGGGGGGCTCACTGAAGCTTTCTTT.

This clonotype was found many times. The chain joins TRBV5-1 to TRBJ2-7; TRBD1 agrees at 7 bases. Trimming took 4 bases from V and 6 from J; bases not matched to a gene: 13. The CDR3 contains 15 residues. Per the germline V gene, CDR1 is SGHRS and CDR2 is YFSETQ. This CDR3 reads CASSEYDRDVGEQYF. DNA for the CDR3: TGCGCCAGCAGCGAGTATGACAGGGATGTCGGCGAGCAGTACTTC.

This clonotype appeared many times. The chain is built from TRBV19 and TRBJ2-1; 7 positions match TRBD1. This CDR3 comprises 17 residues. Trimming cost V 4 bases and J 7 bases; bases outside gene matches: 16. Per the germline V gene, CDR1 is LNHDA and CDR2 is SQIVND (reference sequence). The CDR3 spells CASSKRGPTGSENEQFF. In nucleotides, the CDR3 is TGTGCCAGTAGTAAACGCGGCCCGACAGGGTCGGAGAATGAGCAGTTCTTC.

There are many counts of this clonotype. The chain uses TRBV30 and TRBJ1-5; D uncertain. The V and J ends lost 0 bases and 7 bases respectively, with 10 bases between them. The CDR3 runs to 13 residues. CDR1 and CDR2 (germline): GTSNPN, SVGIG (reference sequence). DNA of the CDR3: TGTGCCTGGAGTGTAAGGTCGGGGCAGCCCCAGCATTTT. This gives the protein CAWSVRSGQPQHF. The full variable domain, in which reference TRBV30 and TRBJ1-5 provide the parts outside the CDR3, is SQTIHQWPATLVQPVGSPLSLECTVEGTSNPNLYWYRQAAGRGLQLLFYSVGIGQISSEVPQNLSASRPQDRQFILSSKKLLLSDSGFYLCAWSVRSGQPQHFGDGTRLSIL.

In its sample, this clonotype was seen many times. The chain uses TRBV28 and TRBJ1-5; maybe TRBD1 (6 bases). V was trimmed by 6 bases and J by 0 bases, leaving 15 bases between them. CDR3 length equals 16 residues. Germline loops: CDR1 MDHEN, CDR2 SYDVKM. In DNA form, the CDR3 reads TGTGCCAGCAGCCCCTACAGGGTCAATAGCAATCAGCCCCAGCATTTT. This codes for CASSPYRVNSNQPQHF.

In this sample, this clonotype turned up many times. This chain joins TRBV4-1 and TRBJ2-1; possible D gene TRBD2, 5 bases. The germline gives CDR1 MGHRA, CDR2 YSYEKL. Trimming shortened V by 0 bases and J by 15 bases, and 9 bases separated the two germline ends. The CDR3 contains 11 residues. CDR3 coding DNA: TGCGCCAGCAGCCAAGAGCGGGTACGGTTCTTC. This codes for CASSQERVRFF.

This clonotype came up many times. This chain uses TRBV20-1 with TRBJ2-4; the D gene could be TRBD1 or TRBD2 (5 bases each). The CDR3 runs 14 residues. V shed 4 bases and J shed 0 bases, with 10 bases lying between them. CDR1 and CDR2 (germline): DFQATT, SNEGSKA (reference sequence). The CDR3 sequence is CSATGTLAKNIQYF. The CDR3 bases are TGCAGTGCTACCGGGACGCTAGCCAAAAACATTCAGTACTTC.

CDR3 in amino acids: CASSPGQYTGELFF. CDR3 nucleotide sequence: TGTGCCAGCAGCCCCGGACAGTACACCGGGGAGCTGTTTTTT. The chain links TRBV27 to TRBJ2-2; a possible D gene is TRBD1 (6 bases). The germline V gene encodes CDR1 MNHEY and CDR2 SMNVEV (reference sequence). With 6 bases removed from V and 3 bases from J, the gap between germline ends came to 11 bases. The CDR3 sequence is 14 residues long.

This clonotype has a count of ten or more. This CDR3 is CASKRTGDTGELFF. The CDR3 DNA sequence: TGTGCCAGCAAAAGGACAGGGGACACCGGGGAGCTGTTTTTT. This rearrangement joins TRBV12-3 or TRBV12-4 to TRBJ2-2, with TRBD1 identical over 9 bases. V shed 7 bases and J 3 bases; nucleotides not matched to a gene: 3. CDR3 length equals 14 residues.